Sequencing of this T cell receptor beta chain was carried out in a study of blood T cells in healthy people across ages (dated by TCRdb to between 2015 and 2017). Turning to the overall study: Template switching captured roughly one uniquely barcoded TCR beta cDNA molecule per two T cells in model experiments. Age-related changes in TCR beta repertoire diversity were measured in the study by deep sequencing normalized with unique cDNA molecular identifiers. Using the same blood draw, the study looked at two additional independent replicas of 1 million unique cDNA reads for two donors, one aged 18 to 30 and the other aged 80 or older. To avoid experimental bias, donors of different ages were spread randomly across the sequencing lanes. The donors were divided into four age groups: young (average around 17 years), middle-aged (over 35), aged (around 67) and long-lived (roughly 88). The research as a whole found: Because donor CMV infection status was unknown, age-related changes in expanded clonotypes were potentially confounded. A strong correlation was found between observed TCR beta diversity and the percentage of naive T cells measured by flow cytometry. Bulk unsorted PBMC profiling prevented conclusive comparison of naive and antigen-experienced compartments. Compared with the aged group, the long-lived group had more naive CD4+ T cells, fewer expanded clones and increased TCR diversity, suggesting age selection. Observed TCR beta diversity per million T cells fell roughly linearly with age, and a significant reduction was already apparent by age around 36. Estimates of total diversity based on one million sequenced T cells were considered lower bounds and underestimates.

Receptor amplification or capture employed 5' RACE. TCRdb lists the instrument as Illumina HiSeq 2500. A second PCR of about 6 to 12 cycles was run with a J-beta primer mix and a sample-barcoded 5' primer. A template-switch 5' adaptor carrying 12 random nucleotides introduced a unique molecular identifier onto each TCR beta cDNA molecule. Each sample yielded at least 2.5 million CDR3-containing paired-end reads. All of the RNA was converted into first-strand cDNA using the Mint cDNA synthesis kit, with a TRBC-specific oligonucleotide serving as the primer. All cDNA was treated with uracil-DNA glycosylase and then went through a first 18-cycle PCR with the universal primers M1SS and BC2_uni_R. On the authors' methods: For normalization, 1 million high-quality reads, each with a distinct molecular identifier, were randomly selected from each sample. Reads sharing molecular identifiers were discarded rather than binned into consensus sequences. MiTCR, run with a Q25 quality threshold and the strictest error-elimination algorithm, handled CDR3 identification, clonotype clustering and error correction. A nonparametric unseen species model with Euler transformation was used to estimate a lower bound on total TCR beta diversity. The public reads were quality trimmed at Q25 with fastp and then assembled into clones with MiXCR by TCRdb, keeping productive beta chains. Rows merge per CDR3 protein into single entries with the most common DNA and genes. The V and J calls reflect TCRdb's pipeline rather than the authors' work. For this sample the table gives some 1.4 million distinct CDR3 sequences, of which around two fifths were detected only once. Around 8% of the sample is taken by the ten largest.

The 39 donors, aged about 6 to 95 years, were systemically healthy Caucasian individuals from Russia. Each donor gave about 11 milliliters of peripheral blood, drawn into EDTA-treated Vacutainer tubes. Ficoll-Paque density-gradient centrifugation was used to isolate PBMCs, with at least 6 million per sample. Total RNA, at least 5.5 micrograms per sample, was extracted from PBMCs with Trizol reagent. Naive CD45RAhigh/CD27high T cell percentages were measured by flow cytometry on a PBMC aliquot from every donor. This clonotype was seen more than once but under ten times. Which antigen it targets is not known. The sample holds no much larger clone one base away, and base qualities are not on file. CDR1 and CDR2 are read off the germline V gene (reference sequence) as MNHEY and SMNVEV. Taken from cysteine to phenylalanine, the CDR3 has 15 residues. CDR3 DNA only is kept here, 45 bases in frame from base 1. Trimming at the junction amounts to 6 bases on V and 4 bases on J, and the germline ends lie 19 bases apart.

This clonotype was obtained from a woman aged 18-30 years in good health. This chain is built from TRBV27 and TRBJ2-7; TRBD1 might be the D gene, on 6 matching bases. Input material: blood. The DNA reads as follows: TGTGCCAGCAGATCGGGACACCAGACTCCATACGAGCAGTACTTC. Its translation reads: CASRSGHQTPYEQYF.